The T cell receptor beta chain described here comes from a study of cytomegalovirus exposure and HLA in healthy donors. With 60 Vbeta and 13 Jbeta primers, the PCR was carried out. Here immunoSEQ multiplex PCR was the method, and the copy in TCRdb shows in-frame clones only, minus some. This listing includes more than 90,000 clones. Notes on the study in general: The study labeled under 200 TCR beta chains cytomegalovirus-associated.

Germline V CDR1 and CDR2: SGDLS, YYNGEE. The CDR3 totals 14 residues. V was trimmed by 3 bases and J by 7 bases, leaving 16 bases between them. As for this clone: Its cognate antigen is unknown.

Sequenced input: PBMCs. V is TRBV9 and J is TRBJ2-5; D remains unclear. This receptor was taken from a man under 40 in good health and CMV-seronegative. Here the CDR3 DNA reads TGTGCCAGCAGCGGCCCACCGACCGAGGCGACCCAGTACTTC. It codes for CASSGPPTEATQYF.